This T cell receptor beta chain was captured in a study of blood T cells in healthy people across ages. This CDR3 contains 14 residues. V lost 10 bases, J lost 2 bases, and 17 bases lay in between. Germline CDR1 and CDR2: MNHNS and SASEGT. The use of a sample-barcoded 5' primer and a J-beta primer mix characterized a second PCR of about 6 to 11 cycles. TCRdb called the 5' RACE reads again in MiXCR, with one record for every CDR3 protein. Of more than 1,000,000 distinct CDR3 sequences listed, under 30% were seen once; the top ten hold approximately 0.7%. This clonotype was seen a handful of times. Separately, the same data were catalogued under a study of T cells of mothers and their children. That study adds: Every mother supplied over 9.5 million TCR beta CDR3 reads and every child around 3 million.

The genes are TRBV6-1 and TRBJ1-1; D perhaps matches TRBD1 (5 bases). The receptor comes from a girl aged 2 to 10 in good health. Sample: blood. The CDR3 region is CATSPDRDNTEAFF. CDR3 DNA sequence: TGTGCCACCTCCCCGGACCGGGACAACACTGAAGCTTTCTTT.